The next 2 T cell receptor beta chains were all read from a single sample in a study of blood T cells in healthy people across ages. Then a second PCR, running roughly 7 to 11 cycles, was carried out with a sample-barcoded 5' primer and a J-beta primer mix. Each CDR3 protein gets one entry after TCRdb re-called the 5' RACE reads with MiXCR. The data contain hundreds of thousands of distinct CDR3 sequences, approximately 52% of them singletons. The sample taken for sequencing was blood. The receptors come from a woman of 80 years or more in good health.

The chain employs TRBV14 and TRBJ2-5; 9 bases fit TRBD1. CDR1 is SGHDN and CDR2 is FVKESK in the germline V gene. Trimming removed 4 bases from V and 5 bases from J; junction bases left unmatched: 11. The CDR3 is 16 amino acids. CDR3 bases: TGTGCCAGCAGCCGGACAGGGGTTGATGTTCCGGAGACCCAGTACTTC. This encodes CASSRTGVDVPETQYF.

This clonotype was observed many times. V is TRBV28 and J is TRBJ2-3, with 7 bases fitting TRBD2. Germline CDR1 is MDHEN and CDR2 is SYDVKM. The CDR3 has 15 amino acids. Trimming at V came to 2 bases and at J to 0 bases, leaving 2 bases not matched to a gene. CDR3 nucleotides: TGTGCCAGCAGTTTACTAGCGGTTAGCACAGATACGCAGTATTTT. Translated: CASSLLAVSTDTQYF.